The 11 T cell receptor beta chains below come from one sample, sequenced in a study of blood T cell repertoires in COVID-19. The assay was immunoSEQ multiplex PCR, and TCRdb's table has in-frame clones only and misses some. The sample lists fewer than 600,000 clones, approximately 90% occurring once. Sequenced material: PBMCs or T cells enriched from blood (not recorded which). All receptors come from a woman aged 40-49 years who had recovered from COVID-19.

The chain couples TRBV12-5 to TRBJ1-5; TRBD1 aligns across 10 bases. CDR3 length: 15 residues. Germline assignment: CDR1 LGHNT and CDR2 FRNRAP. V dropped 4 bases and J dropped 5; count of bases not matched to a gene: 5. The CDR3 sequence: CASGSMDRGYQPQHF. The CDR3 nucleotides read TGTGCTAGTGGTTCCATGGACAGGGGGTATCAGCCCCAGCATTTT.

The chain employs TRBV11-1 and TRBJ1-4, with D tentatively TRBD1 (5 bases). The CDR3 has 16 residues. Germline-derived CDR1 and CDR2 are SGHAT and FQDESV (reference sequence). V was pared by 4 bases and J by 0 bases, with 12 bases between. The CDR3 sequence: CASSSGGAATNEKLFF. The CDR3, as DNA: TGTGCCAGCAGCTCTGGAGGGGCCGCAACTAATGAAAAACTGTTTTTT.

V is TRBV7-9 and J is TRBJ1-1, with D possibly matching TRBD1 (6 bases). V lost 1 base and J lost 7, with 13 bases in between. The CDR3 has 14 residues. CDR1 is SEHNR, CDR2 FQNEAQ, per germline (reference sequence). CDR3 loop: CASSLGQATYEAFF. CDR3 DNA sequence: TGTGCCAGCAGCTTAGGACAGGCCACCTATGAAGCTTTCTTT.

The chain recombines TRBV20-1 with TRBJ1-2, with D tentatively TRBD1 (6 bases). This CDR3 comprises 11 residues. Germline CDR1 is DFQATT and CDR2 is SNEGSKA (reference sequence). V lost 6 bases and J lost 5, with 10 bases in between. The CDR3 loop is CSAHREYGYTF. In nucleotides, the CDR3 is TGCAGTGCACACAGGGAATATGGCTACACCTTC.

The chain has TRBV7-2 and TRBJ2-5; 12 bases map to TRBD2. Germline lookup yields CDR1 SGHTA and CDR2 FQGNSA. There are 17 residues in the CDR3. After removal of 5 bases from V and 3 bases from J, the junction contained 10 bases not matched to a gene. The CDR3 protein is CASSPRSRLAGEETQYF. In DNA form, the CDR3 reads TGTGCCAGCAGCCCCCGTTCCCGACTAGCGGGAGAAGAGACCCAGTACTTC.

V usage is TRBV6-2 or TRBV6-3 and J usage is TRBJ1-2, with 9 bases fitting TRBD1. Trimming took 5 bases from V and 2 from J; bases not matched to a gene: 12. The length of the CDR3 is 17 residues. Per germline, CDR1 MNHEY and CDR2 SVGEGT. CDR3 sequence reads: CASSRTELGQGNYGYTF. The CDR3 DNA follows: TGTGCCAGCAGTCGGACCGAGCTCGGACAGGGGAACTATGGCTACACCTTC.

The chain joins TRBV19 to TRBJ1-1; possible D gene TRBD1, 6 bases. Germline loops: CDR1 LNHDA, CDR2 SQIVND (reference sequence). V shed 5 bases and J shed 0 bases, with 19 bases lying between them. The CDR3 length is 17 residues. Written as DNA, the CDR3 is TGTGCCAGTAGTTCTGTTACAGGGAAAACTATGAACACTGAAGCTTTCTTT. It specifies CASSSVTGKTMNTEAFF.

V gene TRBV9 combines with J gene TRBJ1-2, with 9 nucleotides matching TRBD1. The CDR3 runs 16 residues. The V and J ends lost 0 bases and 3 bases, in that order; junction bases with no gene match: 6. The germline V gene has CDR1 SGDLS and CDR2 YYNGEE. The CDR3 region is CASSVDGTGLHYGYTF. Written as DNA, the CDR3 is TGTGCCAGCAGCGTAGATGGGACAGGGCTGCACTATGGCTACACCTTC.

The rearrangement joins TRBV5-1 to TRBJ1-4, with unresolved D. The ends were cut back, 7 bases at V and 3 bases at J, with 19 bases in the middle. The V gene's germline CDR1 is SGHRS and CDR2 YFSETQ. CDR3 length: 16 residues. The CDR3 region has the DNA TGCGCCAGCGCCGGGGAGGTAGTACGCCCTAATGAAAAACTGTTTTTT. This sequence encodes CASAGEVVRPNEKLFF.

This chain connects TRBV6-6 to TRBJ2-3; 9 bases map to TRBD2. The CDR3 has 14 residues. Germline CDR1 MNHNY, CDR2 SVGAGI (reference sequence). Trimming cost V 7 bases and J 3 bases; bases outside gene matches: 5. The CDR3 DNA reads TGTGCCAGCACTCCTAGCGGGATGACAGATACGCAGTATTTT. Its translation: CASTPSGMTDTQYF.

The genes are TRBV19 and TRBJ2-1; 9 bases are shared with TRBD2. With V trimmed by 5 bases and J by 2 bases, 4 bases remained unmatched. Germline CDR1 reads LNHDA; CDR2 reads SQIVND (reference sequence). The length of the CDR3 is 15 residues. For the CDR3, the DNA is TGTGCCAGTAGTTCAGGGACTAGCCCCTACAATGAGCAGTTCTTC. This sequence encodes CASSSGTSPYNEQFF.